This T cell receptor beta chain was documented in a study of shared clonotypes between healthy human individuals (dated by TCRdb to 2020 to 2022). Describing the broader study: Three men and a couple of women, aged 18 to 49 years, made up the cohort. Per donor, three plates each were used for CD4 naive and CD4 memory, two for CD8 naive, and one for CD8 memory. To estimate repertoire size and how much clonotype sharing occurs between individuals, the study deeply sequenced the blood TCR repertoires of roughly 5 healthy adults. Different laboratories and diverse techniques were used to prepare libraries and sequence TCR repertoires, to increase sequencing depth and limit assay-specific biases. Each donor's leukapheresis produced roughly between roughly 0.94 and 9.5 billion PBMCs. Study-wide conclusions, independent of this receptor: Clonotypes shared by all four sorted-subset donors showed higher generation probabilities than non-shared clonotypes. About 5% of naive CD4, more than 3% of naive CD8, 2.3% of memory CD4, and over 0.35% of memory CD8 clonotypes were shared across four donors. Sampling was restricted to blood, and TCR repertoires in tissues likely differ from the TCR repertoires found in blood. Naive subsets generally had larger estimated clonotype richness than memory subsets. Because the study included a small number of donors, the genetic and exposure-history diversity represented was limited. Pairwise subsampling indicated that sequencing depth was expected to affect the degree of clonotype sharing among donors. Incomplete sequencing was indicated by rarefaction of sorted-subset datasets, despite the large sequencing depth.

Concerning this clone: Its antigen is not yet known. Base qualities are not provided; no much larger clone lies one nucleotide away.

Healthy HIV-negative adults with no recently reported acute infections or vaccinations were included as donors. All donors were Caucasian adults living in Nashville, Tennessee, USA. CD4+ T cells were enriched by magnetic negative selection; naive cells were then positively selected on CD45RA, and the negative fraction formed the memory subset. Blood was obtained by leukapheresis, after which PBMCs were separated by Ficoll-Histopaque density gradient centrifugation and cryopreserved in liquid nitrogen vapor phase. Analytical flow cytometry was used to check the purity and quantity of every magnetically sorted T cell population. Genomic DNA was isolated from every sorted fraction and measured by UV absorbance on a Nanodrop 2000c. The CDR3 runs 14 residues from the cysteine to the phenylalanine. This entry keeps only the CDR3 DNA: 42 bases, framed from base 1. Sequences GTSNPN (CDR1) and SVGIG (CDR2) are obtained from the germline V gene (reference sequence). At the junction V is shortened by 2 bases and J by 6 bases, with 14 bases in between.

Using the deep immunoSEQ assay, TCR CDR3 regions were amplified from genomic DNA by multiplex PCR. Genomic DNA extracted from each cell subset was distributed evenly over all wells of several immunoSEQ 96-well plates, and each plate served as one replicate. For sorted subsets, each replicate PCR was loaded with approximately 0.2 ug genomic DNA, equivalent to approximately 33,000 T cell genomes. Purified libraries were measured with a Qubit 3.0 fluorometer, size-checked on a Bioanalyzer 2100, and measured again with the KAPA Library Quantification kit. Every immunoSEQ 96-well plate was sequenced on a separate single-read 150-cycle Illumina NextSeq 550 flow cell. On the authors' methods: Because only junctional sequences without quality scores were contained in the immunoSEQ output, filtering matching that applied to full-length reads could not be performed. Sequences were annotated with PyIR, a Python wrapper for IgBLAST v1.9, and V/J genes and CDR3 were assigned using IMGT germline references. Any read was removed if the V/J assignment was weak (E-value above 1e-6), the CDR3 was missing, or the read contained stop codons, out-of-frame junctions, or ambiguous translated residues. V3J clonotypes were defined as sequences sharing the same inferred V gene, J gene, and CDR3 amino acid sequence. Percentage overlap between repertoires was calculated by dividing the number of shared unique clonotypes by the size of the smaller repertoire. RTK rarefaction, the Chao1 estimator, and Recon v2.1 estimates of unobserved clonotypes were used to assess repertoire richness. OLGA was used to compute generation probabilities for all TCRbeta clonotypes that the gDNA method yielded from four donors. The immuneACCESS repertoire file appears here via TCRdb, limited to in-frame rearrangements. These files lack a portion of the clones; in checked studies, under half of the deficit traces to unresolved V genes, and the cause of the others is not known. The DNA was the basis for D and trimming; V, J and clone size are from that table. For this sample the table gives around 1.1 million clones, of which roughly 80% were detected only once. The ten largest account for more than 0.85% of the sample.

Sequencing was carried out using memory CD4+ T cells from PBMCs. What the cell subset or site label conveys for this sample: CD45RA-negative fraction. The V and J genes are TRBV30 and TRBJ1-5; possibly the D gene is TRBD1, per 5 matching bases. This receptor was identified in a man aged 18 to 30 in good health. Some clones in this sample may be carry-over from other donors' samples. Here the CDR3 is given as CAWSRNQGGQPQHF. The DNA sequence is as follows: TGTGCCTGGAGTAGGAACCAGGGCGGTCAGCCCCAGCATTTT.